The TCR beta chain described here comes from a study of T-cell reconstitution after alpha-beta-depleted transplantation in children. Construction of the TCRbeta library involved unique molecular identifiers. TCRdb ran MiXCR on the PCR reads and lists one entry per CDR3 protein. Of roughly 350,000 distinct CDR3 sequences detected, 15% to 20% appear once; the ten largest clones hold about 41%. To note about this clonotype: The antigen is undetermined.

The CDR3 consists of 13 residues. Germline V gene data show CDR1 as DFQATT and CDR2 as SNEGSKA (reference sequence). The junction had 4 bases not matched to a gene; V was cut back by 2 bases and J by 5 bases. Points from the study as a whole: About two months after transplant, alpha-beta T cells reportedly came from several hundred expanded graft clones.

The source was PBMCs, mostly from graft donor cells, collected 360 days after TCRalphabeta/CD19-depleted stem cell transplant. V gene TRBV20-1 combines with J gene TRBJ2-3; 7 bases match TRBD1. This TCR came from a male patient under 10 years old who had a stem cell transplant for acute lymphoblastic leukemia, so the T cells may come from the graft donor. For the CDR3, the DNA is TGCAGTGCTAGATACGACAGGGTAGATACGCAGTATTTT. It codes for CSARYDRVDTQYF.